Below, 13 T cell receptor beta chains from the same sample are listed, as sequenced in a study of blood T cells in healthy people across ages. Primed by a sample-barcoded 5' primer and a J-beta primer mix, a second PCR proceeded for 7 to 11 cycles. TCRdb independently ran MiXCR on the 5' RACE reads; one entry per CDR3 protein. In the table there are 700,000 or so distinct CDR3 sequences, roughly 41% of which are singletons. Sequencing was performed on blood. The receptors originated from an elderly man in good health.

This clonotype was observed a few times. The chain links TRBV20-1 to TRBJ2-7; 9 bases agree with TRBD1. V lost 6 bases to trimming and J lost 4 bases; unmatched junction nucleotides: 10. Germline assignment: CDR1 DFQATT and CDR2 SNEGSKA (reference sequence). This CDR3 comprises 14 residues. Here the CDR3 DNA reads TGCAGTGCCCAGAGGGACAGGGCCCTTTACGAGCAGTACTTC. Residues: CSAQRDRALYEQYF.

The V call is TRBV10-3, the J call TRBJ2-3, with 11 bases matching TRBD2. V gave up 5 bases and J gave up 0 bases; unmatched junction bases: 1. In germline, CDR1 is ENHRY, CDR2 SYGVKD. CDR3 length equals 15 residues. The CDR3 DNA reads TGTGCCATCAGTTGGACTAGCGGGAGCACAGATACGCAGTATTTT. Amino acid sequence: CAISWTSGSTDTQYF.

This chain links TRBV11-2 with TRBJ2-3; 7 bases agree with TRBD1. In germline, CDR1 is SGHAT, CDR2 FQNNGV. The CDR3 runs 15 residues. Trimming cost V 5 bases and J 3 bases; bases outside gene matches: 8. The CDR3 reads CASSAILDRTDTQYF. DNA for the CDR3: TGTGCCAGCAGCGCGATTTTGGACAGGACAGATACGCAGTATTTT.

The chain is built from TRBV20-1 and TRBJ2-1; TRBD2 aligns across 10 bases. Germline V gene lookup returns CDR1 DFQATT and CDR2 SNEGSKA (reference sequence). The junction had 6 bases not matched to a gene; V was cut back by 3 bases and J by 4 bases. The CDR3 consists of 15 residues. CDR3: CSARKTSGIYNEQFF. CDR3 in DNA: TGCAGTGCTAGGAAAACTAGCGGGATTTACAATGAGCAGTTCTTC.

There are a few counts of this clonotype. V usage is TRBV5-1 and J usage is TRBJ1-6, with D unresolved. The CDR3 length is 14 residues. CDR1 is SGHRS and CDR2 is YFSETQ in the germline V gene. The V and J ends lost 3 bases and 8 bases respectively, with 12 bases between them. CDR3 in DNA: TGCGCCAGCAGCTCCAACCTGGCTGATTCACCCCTCCACTTT. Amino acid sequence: CASSSNLADSPLHF.

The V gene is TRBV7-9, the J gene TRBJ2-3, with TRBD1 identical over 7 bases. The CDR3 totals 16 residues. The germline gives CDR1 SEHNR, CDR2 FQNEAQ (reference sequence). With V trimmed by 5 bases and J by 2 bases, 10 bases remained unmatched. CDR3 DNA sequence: TGTGCCAGCAGCAGGAGTACAGGGGTCGACACAGATACGCAGTATTTT. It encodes CASSRSTGVDTDTQYF.

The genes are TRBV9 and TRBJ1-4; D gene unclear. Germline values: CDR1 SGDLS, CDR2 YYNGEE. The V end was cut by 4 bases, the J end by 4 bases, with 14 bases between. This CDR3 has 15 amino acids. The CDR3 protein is CASSTPVALNEKLFF. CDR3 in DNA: TGTGCCAGCAGCACCCCGGTAGCGCTTAATGAAAAACTGTTTTTT.

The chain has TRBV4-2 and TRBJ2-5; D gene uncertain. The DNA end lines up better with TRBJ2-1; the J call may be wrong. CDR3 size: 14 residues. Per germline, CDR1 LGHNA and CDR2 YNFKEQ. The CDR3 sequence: CASSQDASQETQFF. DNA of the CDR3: TGTGCCAGCAGCCAAGATGCCAGCCAAGAGACCCAGTTCTTC.

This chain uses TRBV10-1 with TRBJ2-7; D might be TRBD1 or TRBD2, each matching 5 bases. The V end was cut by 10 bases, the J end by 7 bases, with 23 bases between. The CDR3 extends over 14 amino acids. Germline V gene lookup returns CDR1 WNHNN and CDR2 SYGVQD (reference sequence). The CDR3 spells CANVPGPRAHEQYF. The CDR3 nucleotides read TGCGCCAACGTCCCGGGACCCCGAGCCCATGAGCAGTACTTC.

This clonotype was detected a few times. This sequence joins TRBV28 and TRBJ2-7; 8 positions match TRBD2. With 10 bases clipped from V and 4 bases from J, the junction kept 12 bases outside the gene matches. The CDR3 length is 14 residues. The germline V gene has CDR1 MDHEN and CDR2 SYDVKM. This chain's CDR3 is CAISREGLKYEQYF. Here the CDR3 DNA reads TGTGCCATAAGTCGGGAGGGCCTTAAGTACGAGCAGTACTTC.

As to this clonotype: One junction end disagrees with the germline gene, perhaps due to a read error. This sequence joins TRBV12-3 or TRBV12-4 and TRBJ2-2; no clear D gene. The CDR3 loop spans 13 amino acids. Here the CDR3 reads CTSSDAVAGELFF. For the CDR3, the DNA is TGTACCAGCAGCGACGCTGTGGCCGGGGAGCTGTTTTTT.

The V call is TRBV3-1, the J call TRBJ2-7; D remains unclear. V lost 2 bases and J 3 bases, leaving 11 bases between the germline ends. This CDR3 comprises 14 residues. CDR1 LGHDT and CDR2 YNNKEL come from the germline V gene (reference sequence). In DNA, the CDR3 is TGTGCCAGCAGCCAATTCCGACTCGGCTACGAGCAGTACTTC. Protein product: CASSQFRLGYEQYF.

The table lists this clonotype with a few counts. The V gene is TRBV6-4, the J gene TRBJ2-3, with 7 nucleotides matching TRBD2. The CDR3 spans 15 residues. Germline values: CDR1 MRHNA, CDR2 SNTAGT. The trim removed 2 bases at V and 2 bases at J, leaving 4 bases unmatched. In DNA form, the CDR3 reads TGTGCCAGCAGTGACGGGGGACTACCCACAGATACGCAGTATTTT. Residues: CASSDGGLPTDTQYF.